Ten or more counts support the clone carrying this T cell receptor beta chain. Its antigen is undetermined. This sample was taken from a study of T cell repertoires in cytomegalovirus infection. Study-wide background: CMV infection and matching HLA type were both indicated by public TCR beta signatures. Study observations and caveats: Totalled public TCR beta family frequency picked out people who carried CMV plus the relevant HLA. Clonotypes of TCR beta that were HLA-C-restricted and CMV-specific dominated the ex vivo response.

The CDR3 extends over 11 amino acids. V lost 1 base and J lost 12, with 8 bases in between. In germline, CDR1 is SEHNR, CDR2 FQNEAQ (reference sequence). Each CDR3 protein gets one entry after TCRdb re-called the reads with MiXCR. Of about 400,000 distinct CDR3 sequences detected, about a sixth appear once; the ten largest clones hold 8.7%. The source of this sequence is a human donor in good health (CMV status not recorded). Some clones in this sample may be carry-over from other donors' samples. Source material: PBMCs. The chain employs TRBV7-9 and TRBJ2-3; no firm D call. The CDR3 is CASSLGRYQYF. Written as DNA, the CDR3 is TGTGCCAGCAGCTTAGGGCGGTACCAGTATTTT.